The source of this TCR beta chain is a study of T cell responses to AZD1222 COVID-19 vaccine. General study findings and limits: Donors were mostly white British, more females; clonal diversity possibly underestimated.

Notes on this clone: The antigen remains undetermined.

Data came from immunoSEQ multiplex PCR; TCRdb stores just in-frame clones and leaves some out. Of 150,000 to 200,000 clones listed, just over 85% were seen once; the top ten hold approximately 8%. The ends were cut back, 4 bases at V and 6 bases at J, with 13 bases in the middle. The germline CDR1 and CDR2 sequences are SGHTA and FQGTGA. This CDR3 is 13 amino acids long. This clonotype was sampled from an adult in good health. The specimen was peripheral blood, collected on day 0 of AZD1222 vaccination. J is TRBJ2-7 and V is TRBV7-3; D is ambiguous. For the CDR3, the DNA is TGTGCCAGCAGCTCTGTGATGGGCGGCGAGCAGTACTTC. Translation gives CASSSVMGGEQYF. Looking up the rest from reference TRBV7-3 and TRBJ2-7 gives the full variable domain: GAGVSQTPSNKVTEKGKYVELRCDPISGHTALYWYRQSLGQGPEFLIYFQGTGAADDSGLPNDRFFAVRPEGSVSTLKIQRTERGDSAVYLCASSSVMGGEQYFGPGTRLTVT.